A single sample gave rise to the 23 T cell receptor beta chains below, sequenced in a study of cytomegalovirus exposure and HLA in healthy donors. PCR employed 60 Vbeta and 13 Jbeta primers. Repertoires were generated with immunoSEQ multiplex PCR, while TCRdb's copy carries only in-frame clones and drops some. The sample carries 120,000 or so clones, less than 85% recorded once. Sample: PBMCs. The receptors derive from a man under 40 in good health and CMV-seropositive.

The gene calls are TRBV5-4 and TRBJ1-1; a possible D gene is TRBD1 (6 bases). The CDR3 sequence is 14 residues long. The V gene lost 7 bases and the J gene lost 3 bases, with 16 bases spanning the gap. Germline CDR1 reads SGHNT; CDR2 reads YYREEE (reference sequence). The CDR3 nucleotides read TGTGCCAGCGAACAGGGCGAGGAGGACACTGAAGCTTTCTTT. Its translation: CASEQGEEDTEAFF. The variable domain in full, completed from reference TRBV5-4 and TRBJ1-1, reads ETGVTQSPTHLIKTRGQQVTLRCSSQSGHNTVSWYQQALGQGPQFIFQYYREEENGRGNFPPRFSGLQFPNYSSELNVNALELDDSALYLCASEQGEEDTEAFFGQGTRLTVV.

The rearrangement joins TRBV28 to TRBJ1-6, with no clear D. This CDR3 region has 16 residues. The V gene lost 2 bases and the J gene lost 3 bases, with 11 bases spanning the gap. The germline V gene has CDR1 MDHEN and CDR2 SYDVKM. CDR3 DNA sequence: TGTGCCAGCAGTTTACCAGGAACTTACTATAATTCACCCCTCCACTTT. It yields the protein CASSLPGTYYNSPLHF.

This clone was counted a few times. The chain couples TRBV2 to TRBJ1-5; 11 bases match TRBD1. From germline, CDR1 is SNHLY and CDR2 FYNNEI. The CDR3 consists of 16 residues. The V and J ends lost 4 bases and 0 bases, in that order; junction bases with no gene match: 2. For the CDR3, the DNA is TGTGCCAGCAGTGGGACAGGGGGCCTTAGCAATCAGCCCCAGCATTTT. Protein: CASSGTGGLSNQPQHF. Based on the CDR3 plus reference TRBV2 and TRBJ1-5, the full variable domain is EPEVTQTPSHQVTQMGQEVILRCVPISNHLYFYWYRQILGQKVEFLVSFYNNEISEKSEIFDDQFSVERPDGSNFTLKIRSTKLEDSAMYFCASSGTGGLSNQPQHFGDGTRLSIL.

In this sample, this clone turned up a few times. The rearrangement joins TRBV6-1 to TRBJ1-2; 9 positions agree with TRBD1. In germline, CDR1 is MNHNS, CDR2 SASEGT. CDR3 length: 15 residues. Germline trimming cut 1 base from V and 8 bases from J; bases unmatched to any gene: 8. The chain's CDR3 is CASSEGEDRGTGYTF. In DNA form, the CDR3 reads TGTGCCAGCAGTGAAGGGGAGGACAGGGGCACGGGCTACACCTTC.

The chain employs TRBV19 and TRBJ2-2; D may be TRBD1 (5 bases). The CDR3 length is 18 residues. Trimming removed 3 bases from V and 0 bases from J, with 17 bases in between. The germline V gene has CDR1 LNHDA and CDR2 SQIVND (reference sequence). The CDR3 region has the DNA TGTGCCAGTAGTATTGATGGATCAGGGTTCGCGAACACCGGGGAGCTGTTTTTT. The encoded protein is CASSIDGSGFANTGELFF.

The chain is built from TRBV9 and TRBJ2-1; no firm D call. The CDR3 length is 16 residues. The V and J ends lost 0 bases and 4 bases respectively, with 14 bases between them. Germline V CDR1 and CDR2: SGDLS, YYNGEE. The CDR3 spells CASSVDQALIYNEQFF. CDR3 DNA: TGTGCCAGCAGCGTAGACCAAGCCCTAATATACAATGAGCAGTTCTTC.

The V gene is TRBV15, the J gene TRBJ2-7; no definite D call. With 3 bases removed from V and 0 bases from J, the gap between germline ends came to 12 bases. CDR3 length: 15 amino acids. Germline V gives CDR1 LNHNV, CDR2 YYDKDF (reference sequence). The CDR3 bases are TGTGCCACCAGCAGGGGCAAAGGTGACTCCTACGAGCAGTACTTC. Its translation: CATSRGKGDSYEQYF.

V and J are TRBV4-1 and TRBJ2-3, with TRBD2 identical over 12 bases. Germline CDR1 MGHRA, CDR2 YSYEKL. The CDR3 consists of 18 residues. V lost 4 bases and J lost 4; bases outside the gene matches: 12. The CDR3 spells CASSLIPLLAGGADTQYF. Here the CDR3 DNA reads TGCGCCAGCAGCCTGATTCCCTTACTAGCGGGGGGCGCAGATACGCAGTATTTT.

The genes are TRBV9 and TRBJ2-7; D unclear. The CDR3 extends over 15 amino acids. CDR1 is SGDLS, CDR2 YYNGEE, per germline. With 4 bases removed from V and 4 bases from J, the gap between germline ends came to 18 bases. In DNA, the CDR3 is TGTGCCAGCAGCATGGGCCCAGTGGGTTCGTACGAGCAGTACTTC. Its protein product is CASSMGPVGSYEQYF.

As to this clone: Other DNA sequences in the same sample also yield this CDR3. The chain recombines TRBV14 with TRBJ1-6; D ambiguous. The V and J ends lost 5 bases and 5 bases respectively, with 19 bases between them. This CDR3 contains 17 residues. Germline lookup yields CDR1 SGHDN and CDR2 FVKESK. CDR3 protein: CASSEGPNSGDNSPLHF. In nucleotides, the CDR3 is TGTGCCAGCAGCGAGGGTCCAAACTCTGGAGATAATTCACCCCTCCACTTT.

The chain joins TRBV13 to TRBJ2-1; D perhaps matches TRBD1 (6 bases). CDR3 size: 15 residues. V lost 3 bases and J 4 bases, leaving 13 bases between the germline ends. Germline V lookup: CDR1 PRHDT, CDR2 FYEKMQ (reference sequence). The CDR3 DNA reads TGTGCCAGCAGCTTGGACAGCAAGAGTTACAATGAGCAGTTCTTC. Its translation: CASSLDSKSYNEQFF.

V is TRBV7-2 and J is TRBJ2-3; 8 nucleotides agree with TRBD2. Trimming removed 2 bases from V and 4 bases from J; junction bases left unmatched: 5. This CDR3 spans 15 amino acids. The germline V gene has CDR1 SGHTA and CDR2 FQGNSA. CDR3 DNA: TGTGCCAGCAGCTTACCGGGGGGGGCCTCAGATACGCAGTATTTT. This translates into CASSLPGGASDTQYF.

CDR3 coding DNA: TGCGCCAGCAGCTTGGCATCGACAGGGGTCTATGGCTACACCTTC. It codes for CASSLASTGVYGYTF. This chain uses TRBV5-1 with TRBJ1-2; 8 bases fit TRBD1. The trim removed 0 bases at V and 4 bases at J, leaving 5 bases unmatched. This CDR3 is 15 amino acids long. The germline V gene encodes CDR1 SGHRS and CDR2 YFSETQ. The full variable domain, its missing parts supplied by reference TRBV5-1 and TRBJ1-2, is KAGVTQTPRYLIKTRGQQVTLSCSPISGHRSVSWYQQTPGQGLQFLFEYFSETQRNKGNFPGRFSGRQFSNSRSEMNVSTLELGDSALYLCASSLASTGVYGYTFGSGTRLTVV.

The V call is TRBV30, the J call TRBJ1-3; D is unclear. This CDR3 contains 13 residues. From germline, CDR1 is GTSNPN and CDR2 SVGIG (reference sequence). V gave up 0 bases and J gave up 8 bases, with 11 bases separating them. The CDR3 protein is CAWSVPPVDTIYF. The CDR3 DNA sequence: TGTGCCTGGAGTGTGCCCCCAGTTGACACCATATATTTT.

The CDR3, as DNA: TGTGCCAGCAGCGTAGGAGGTGGATATCTATGGGGCTACACCTTC. It codes for CASSVGGGYLWGYTF. The chain couples TRBV9 to TRBJ1-2; D is ambiguous. The germline gives CDR1 SGDLS, CDR2 YYNGEE. The CDR3 spans 15 residues. V was pared by 0 bases and J by 8 bases, with 17 bases between.

The rearrangement uses TRBV14 and TRBJ1-1, with D unclear. V was shortened by 1 base and J by 6 bases, with 12 bases between the two germline ends. CDR1 is SGHDN, CDR2 FVKESK, per germline. The length of the CDR3 is 14 residues. CDR3 residues: CASSQVNPVPEAFF. CDR3 DNA: TGTGCCAGCAGCCAAGTAAATCCGGTACCTGAAGCTTTCTTT.

The chain recombines TRBV27 with TRBJ2-7, with D possibly being TRBD2 (5 bases). The V end lost 11 bases, the J end lost 5 bases, and 10 bases lay between the germline ends. The CDR3 has 10 amino acids. Germline CDR1 is MNHEY and CDR2 is SMNVEV (reference sequence). The CDR3 region has the DNA TGTGCCGCGGGTGTGAACGAGCAGTACTTC. Protein sequence: CAAGVNEQYF.

V is TRBV5-4 and J is TRBJ1-3; D may be TRBD1 (5 bases). V gave up 0 bases and J gave up 9 bases, with 10 bases separating them. This CDR3 contains 13 residues. The germline V gene has CDR1 SGHNT and CDR2 YYREEE (reference sequence). The CDR3 bases are TGTGCCAGCAGCTTGGAAACAGGTAGCACCATATATTTT. It specifies CASSLETGSTIYF.

The chain couples TRBV5-6 to TRBJ2-3, with TRBD2 identical over 9 bases. This CDR3 region has 17 residues. Germline V gene lookup returns CDR1 SGHDT and CDR2 YYEEEE. V gave up 4 bases and J gave up 4 bases; unmatched junction bases: 13. As DNA, the CDR3 is TGTGCCAGCAGCCCCCCCCCGGGTAGCGGGGGAGCAGATACGCAGTATTTT. It specifies CASSPPPGSGGADTQYF.

The V call is TRBV29-1, the J call TRBJ2-2; perhaps TRBD2 as D (6 bases). Germline-derived CDR1 and CDR2 are SQVTM and ANQGSEA. With 6 bases removed from V and 0 bases from J, the gap between germline ends came to 14 bases. The CDR3 totals 15 residues. CDR3: CSVNPGTSNTGELFF. CDR3 DNA sequence: TGCAGCGTCAATCCCGGGACTTCGAACACCGGGGAGCTGTTTTTT.

This sequence joins TRBV29-1 and TRBJ1-6; 7 positions agree with TRBD1. J lost 8 bases, V lost 4 bases, and 2 bases had no gene match. The germline gives CDR1 SQVTM, CDR2 ANQGSEA. The CDR3 spans 12 residues. The CDR3 reads CSVGDRDSPLHF. The CDR3 DNA follows: TGCAGCGTTGGTGACAGGGATTCACCCCTCCACTTT.

The sample holds a few counts of this clone. The chain uses TRBV5-1 and TRBJ1-5; possibly TRBD1 for D (5 bases). The CDR3 extends over 14 amino acids. Trimming took off 0 bases at V and 4 bases at J, with 8 bases between the two ends. Germline CDR1 and CDR2: SGHRS and YFSETQ. CDR3 region: CASSLVGGNQPQHF. The DNA of the CDR3 is TGCGCCAGCAGCTTGGTGGGGGGGAATCAGCCCCAGCATTTT.

The chain has TRBV28 and TRBJ2-3; 10 bases fit TRBD2. Germline values: CDR1 MDHEN, CDR2 SYDVKM. Losses at the gene ends were 3 bases for V and 0 bases for J; bases not matched to a gene: 12. This CDR3 is built from 19 residues. The CDR3 DNA follows: TGTGCCAGCAGTTTCTTCGGAGCGGGGGGGCAACTAAGCACAGATACGCAGTATTTT. This translates into CASSFFGAGGQLSTDTQYF.